This passage covers 6 T cell receptor beta chains from one sample sequenced in a study of shared clonotypes between healthy human individuals. Measured with immunoSEQ multiplex PCR; TCRdb has only the in-frame clones, and not every one. Of some 2,500,000 clones detected, 93% appear once; the ten largest clones hold 0.35% to 0.45%. Input material: naive CD4+ T cells from PBMCs. Regarding subset: CD45RA+ positively selected. These receptors originate from a man aged 18-30 years in good health. Some clones in this sample may be carry-over from other donors' samples.

V usage is TRBV2 and J usage is TRBJ2-5; possibly TRBD2 for D (5 bases). Germline values: CDR1 SNHLY, CDR2 FYNNEI. Trimming cost V 3 bases and J 4 bases, with 6 bases left between them. The CDR3 runs to 12 residues. CDR3 amino acids: CASSDEGETQYF. The CDR3 coding sequence is TGTGCCAGCAGTGACGAGGGAGAGACCCAGTACTTC.

The CDR3 here is CASSSSEGGQETQYF. The CDR3 nucleotides are TGTGCCAGCAGCTCCAGCGAGGGGGGCCAAGAGACCCAGTACTTC. The chain links TRBV4-2 to TRBJ2-5, with D tentatively TRBD1 or TRBD2 (6 bases each). Germline lookup yields CDR1 LGHNA and CDR2 YNFKEQ. V lost 5 bases and J lost 1, with 14 bases in between. The CDR3 consists of 15 residues.

The genes are TRBV11-2 and TRBJ2-1, with 8 bases matching TRBD2. V was pared by 0 bases and J by 14 bases, with 3 bases of the junction left unmatched. The CDR3 has 12 amino acids. Per the germline V gene, CDR1 is SGHAT and CDR2 is FQNNGV. CDR3 loop: CASSLDPGGEFF. The CDR3 DNA is TGTGCCAGCAGCTTAGATCCGGGGGGGGAGTTCTTC.

The chain employs TRBV6-1 and TRBJ1-1, with D maybe TRBD1 (6 bases). This CDR3 comprises 15 residues. Trimming cost V 0 bases and J 4 bases, with 12 bases left between them. Germline V gives CDR1 MNHNS, CDR2 SASEGT. CDR3 protein: CASSEARRGGTEAFF. The CDR3 region has the DNA TGTGCCAGCAGTGAAGCGAGGAGGGGGGGCACTGAAGCTTTCTTT.

CDR3 region: CASSFWRGMSTDTQYF. In DNA form, the CDR3 reads TGTGCCAGCAGTTTTTGGCGGGGGATGAGCACAGATACGCAGTATTTT. J is TRBJ2-3 and V is TRBV27, with 7 bases lining up with TRBD2. The J segment lost 0 bases and the V segment lost 3 bases, leaving 6 bases of the junction unmatched. The CDR3 consists of 16 residues. Germline-derived CDR1 and CDR2 are MNHEY and SMNVEV (reference sequence).

The chain carries TRBV7-8 and TRBJ1-5, with 8 bases aligning to TRBD1. The CDR3 covers 16 residues. Germline V CDR1 and CDR2: SGHVS, FQNEAQ. The trim removed 5 bases at V and 0 bases at J, leaving 6 bases unmatched. The DNA for the CDR3 is TGTGCCAGCAGCCCGCAGGGGGCAGGTAGCAATCAGCCCCAGCATTTT. Translating gives CASSPQGAGSNQPQHF. The full variable domain, its missing parts supplied by reference TRBV7-8 and TRBJ1-5, is GAGVSQSPRYKVAKRGQDVALRCDPISGHVSLFWYQQALGQGPEFLTYFQNEAQLDKSGLPSDRFFAERPEGSVSTLKIQRTQQEDSAVYLCASSPQGAGSNQPQHFGDGTRLSIL.